This TCR beta chain was recovered during a study of blood T cell repertoires in COVID-19. Study details: There were acute and convalescent COVID-19 samples, and they came from the United States, Italy and Spain. Sources were T cells, B-cell-depleted T cells, or PBMCs; the material itself was cDNA or gDNA.

Germline V lookup: CDR1 MNHEY, CDR2 SMNVEV (reference sequence). V trimming: 5 bases; J trimming: 1 base; junction bases outside the gene matches: 2. CDR3 length: 14 residues. As handled by the study authors: Reference gene primer amplification in the assay estimated nucleated cell counts. TCRdb's table, derived via immunoSEQ multiplex PCR, lists solely in-frame clones and lacks some. V, J and clone size are those of that table, while D and trimming were read from the DNA. This sample has some 69,000 clones; roughly nine tenths occur once, and the top ten carry approximately 5%. The sequence derives from a woman between 45 and 60 years old with active COVID-19. The sample was peripheral blood. The chain combines TRBV27 with TRBJ1-1; 9 bases map to TRBD1. The CDR3 coding sequence is TGTGCCAGCAGTAAGGGACAGGGGAACACTGAAGCTTTCTTT. As protein: CASSKGQGNTEAFF.